A single sample gave rise to the 10 T cell receptor beta chains below, sequenced in a study of cytomegalovirus exposure and HLA in healthy donors. Both 60 Vbeta primers and 13 Jbeta primers went into the PCR. Sequencing was performed with immunoSEQ multiplex PCR; in TCRdb, only in-frame clones are kept and a portion is missing. The top ten clones hold about 4.3% of a sample with about 140,000 clones, about four fifths of them seen once. The specimen was PBMCs. These receptor sequences come from a man aged 35 to 55 in good health and CMV-seronegative.

This clone was picked up a small number of times. The CDR3 sequence is CASSYGPSESPLHF. DNA for the CDR3: TGTGCCAGCAGTTATGGGCCGTCGGAATCACCCCTCCACTTT. The chain recombines TRBV6-5 with TRBJ1-6; D is uncertain. V shed 3 bases and J shed 10 bases, with 13 bases lying between them. This CDR3 is built from 14 residues. CDR1 MNHEY and CDR2 SVGAGI come from the germline V gene.

This chain uses TRBV27 with TRBJ2-2; D may be TRBD1 (7 bases). This CDR3 region has 14 residues. The V gene's germline CDR1 is MNHEY and CDR2 SMNVEV (reference sequence). Trimming stripped 6 bases from V and 7 bases from J, with 15 bases between. The CDR3 loop is CASRRGQFDGELFF. CDR3 sequence (DNA): TGTGCCAGCAGGCGGGGACAGTTCGACGGGGAGCTGTTTTTT.

The J gene is TRBJ2-1, the V gene TRBV2, with TRBD1 identical over 7 bases. The length of the CDR3 is 15 residues. V was clipped by 5 bases and J by 2 bases; unmatched bases: 6. CDR1 SNHLY and CDR2 FYNNEI come from the germline V gene. Here the CDR3 DNA reads TGTGCCAGCAGTAGGACAGGTGGTGCCTACAATGAGCAGTTCTTC. Its protein product is CASSRTGGAYNEQFF.

V is TRBV5-1 and J is TRBJ2-1; TRBD1 might be the D (6 bases). Looked up from germline, CDR1 is SGHRS and CDR2 is YFSETQ. V lost 5 bases and J 5 bases, leaving 20 bases between the germline ends. CDR3 length: 16 residues. CDR3 in amino acids: CASSRYSGVGHNEQFF. CDR3 bases: TGCGCCAGCAGTAGATATTCAGGGGTCGGACACAATGAGCAGTTCTTC.

The genes are TRBV19 and TRBJ2-3; 11 bases are shared with TRBD2. This CDR3 has 17 amino acids. Per germline, CDR1 LNHDA and CDR2 SQIVND (reference sequence). Trimming cost V 6 bases and J 6 bases; bases outside gene matches: 14. The CDR3 bases are TGTGCCAGTAGCGGGGGACTAGCGGTTGGATTATTGGATACGCAGTATTTT. Residues: CASSGGLAVGLLDTQYF.

The chain carries TRBV9 and TRBJ2-7; 9 positions agree with TRBD2. After removal of 4 bases from V and 1 base from J, the junction contained 3 bases not matched to a gene. The length of the CDR3 is 14 residues. In germline, CDR1 is SGDLS, CDR2 YYNGEE. CDR3 DNA sequence: TGTGCCAGCAGCCGTCTAGCGGGATCCTACGAGCAGTACTTC. Translating it yields CASSRLAGSYEQYF.

This clone was seen more than once but under ten times. V gene TRBV7-9 combines with J gene TRBJ2-5, with a possible D match to TRBD2 (6 bases). V was clipped by 4 bases and J by 7 bases, with 13 bases between them. Looked up from germline, CDR1 is SEHNR and CDR2 is FQNEAQ (reference sequence). This CDR3 has 13 residues. The CDR3 DNA reads as TGTGCCAGCAGCTCGGGACTTTCGGGGACCCAGTACTTC. Translating gives CASSSGLSGTQYF.

The J gene is TRBJ2-7, the V gene TRBV7-9; D is possibly TRBD1 (5 bases). This CDR3 spans 13 amino acids. Germline lookup yields CDR1 SEHNR and CDR2 FQNEAQ (reference sequence). V was trimmed by 3 bases and J by 4 bases, leaving 10 bases between them. In DNA, the CDR3 is TGTGCCAGCAGCTTGACAGTGGCGTACGAGCAGTACTTC. Translating gives CASSLTVAYEQYF.

V is TRBV18 and J is TRBJ1-1; D not certain. Germline CDR1 reads KGHSH; CDR2 reads LQKENI. V was pared by 4 bases and J by 0 bases, with 9 bases between. The CDR3 spans 14 residues. The CDR3 region has the DNA TGTGCCAGCTCACAACAGAGATTGAACACTGAAGCTTTCTTT. As protein: CASSQQRLNTEAFF.

The CDR3 is CASSDSPYEQYF. CDR3 bases: TGTGCCAGCAGCGACAGCCCCTACGAGCAGTACTTC. This sequence joins TRBV2 and TRBJ2-7; D might be TRBD1 (5 bases). The CDR3 sequence is 12 residues long. Per germline, CDR1 SNHLY and CDR2 FYNNEI. V dropped 6 bases and J dropped 2 bases, with 8 bases sitting between them.